This is a list of T cell receptor beta chains from one sample in a study of blood T cell repertoires in COVID-19. The table came from immunoSEQ multiplex PCR; TCRdb's copy has only in-frame clones and leaves some out. The sample yields 95,000 to 110,000 clones, about four fifths seen once. Sequencing was performed on peripheral blood. All receptors come from a woman older than 75 with active or convalescent COVID-19. The CDR3 runs from the conserved cysteine through the conserved F or W. Clone size is stated in some rows and not others, as once, few, many or a class when expanded.

J gene | V gene | clone size | CDR3 protein
TRBJ2-3 | TRBV6-1 | NA | CASSAVSGGLTDTQYF
TRBJ2-5 | TRBV2 | NA | CASSDVGGRETQYF
TRBJ1-2 | TRBV20-1 | NA | CSAPLNYGYTF
TRBJ1-1 | TRBV4-2 | NA | CASSQDRGDTEAFF
TRBJ2-7 | TRBV7-3 | NA | CASSLNGGIGAAQYF
TRBJ1-5 | TRBV7-2 | few | CASSLAGAGVGQPQHF
TRBJ2-3 | TRBV7-7 | NA | CASSVGGLANTDTQYF
TRBJ2-5 | TRBV6-6 | once | CASSPRPEETQYF
TRBJ2-7 | TRBV6-4 | NA | CASSPNPATARGPYEQYF
TRBJ1-3 | TRBV7-9 | NA | CASSLVHRTGNTIYF
TRBJ1-1 | TRBV30 | once | CAFPTRTRAFF
TRBJ2-1 | TRBV30 | NA | CAWTPPGLAGYNEQFF
TRBJ2-7 | TRBV29-1 | NA | CSVNSGTYEQYF
TRBJ2-2 | TRBV24-1 | NA | CATSDLPGHNTGELFF
TRBJ1-3 | TRBV11-3 | NA | CASSFNSGNTIYF
TRBJ2-7 | TRBV6-1 | NA | CASSERVYEQYF
TRBJ1-5 | TRBV29-1 | NA | CSVGGRGPNQPQHF
TRBJ1-1 | TRBV9 | NA | CASSPRTGGETEAFF
TRBJ2-3 | TRBV29-1 | once | CSVVRDRGPDTQYF
TRBJ1-1 | TRBV19 | NA | CASSTETGWNTEAFF
TRBJ1-2 | TRBV4-2 | NA | CASSQRVTNPEDYGYTF
TRBJ1-2 | TRBV6-2/TRBV6-3 | NA | CASSYAGSGYTF
TRBJ2-7 | TRBV6-2/TRBV6-3 | once | CASSYSSPAISYEQYF
TRBJ1-5 | TRBV19 | NA | CASGQPKAGDQPQHF
TRBJ1-1 | TRBV7-9 | NA | CASSSIRGRSNTEAFF
TRBJ1-5 | TRBV14 | NA | CASSLNRDQPQHF
TRBJ1-2 | TRBV19 | NA | CASSIEPSYGYTF
TRBJ1-3 | TRBV5-1 | NA | CASSLTGVDGNTIYF
TRBJ1-2 | TRBV4-1 | once | CASSQGQMAYGYTF
TRBJ2-3 | TRBV5-1 | NA | CASTTGQGYMDTQYF